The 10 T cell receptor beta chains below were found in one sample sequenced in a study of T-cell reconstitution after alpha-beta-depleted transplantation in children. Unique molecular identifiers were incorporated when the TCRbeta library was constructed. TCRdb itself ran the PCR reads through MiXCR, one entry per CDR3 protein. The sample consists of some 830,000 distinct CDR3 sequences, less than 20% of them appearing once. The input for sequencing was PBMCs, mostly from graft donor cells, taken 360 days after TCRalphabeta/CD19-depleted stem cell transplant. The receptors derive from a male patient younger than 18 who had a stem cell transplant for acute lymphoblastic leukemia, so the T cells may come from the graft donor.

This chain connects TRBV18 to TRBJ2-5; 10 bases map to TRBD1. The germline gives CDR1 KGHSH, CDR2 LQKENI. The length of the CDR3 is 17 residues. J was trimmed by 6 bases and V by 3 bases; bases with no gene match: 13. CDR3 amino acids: CASSPIQGQGGLKTQYF. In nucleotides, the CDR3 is TGTGCCAGCTCACCGATACAAGGACAGGGGGGTTTGAAGACCCAGTACTTC.

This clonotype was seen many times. The CDR3 region is CSVSNTGELFF. The DNA for the CDR3 is TGCAGCGTTTCTAACACCGGGGAGCTGTTTTTT. The chain joins TRBV29-1 to TRBJ2-2; D is undetermined. Germline CDR1 is SQVTM and CDR2 is ANQGSEA. Trimming pared 5 bases from V and 2 bases from J, leaving 3 bases between. This CDR3 is 11 amino acids long.

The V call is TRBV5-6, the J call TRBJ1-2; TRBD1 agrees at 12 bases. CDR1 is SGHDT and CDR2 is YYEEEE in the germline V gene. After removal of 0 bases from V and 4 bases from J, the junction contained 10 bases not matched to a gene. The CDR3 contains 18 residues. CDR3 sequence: CASSLAGQGASRGYGYTF. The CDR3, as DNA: TGTGCCAGCAGCTTGGCGGGACAGGGGGCTTCGCGGGGCTATGGCTACACCTTC. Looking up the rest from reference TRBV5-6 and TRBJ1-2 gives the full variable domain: DAGVTQSPTHLIKTRGQQVTLRCSPKSGHDTVSWYQQALGQGPQFIFQYYEEEERQRGNFPDRFSGHQFPNYSSELNVNALLLGDSALYLCASSLAGQGASRGYGYTFGSGTRLTVV.

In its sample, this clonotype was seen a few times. CDR3 amino acids: CASSNHAEPPYEQYF. CDR3 DNA: TGTGCCAGCAGTAACCACGCGGAGCCCCCCTACGAGCAGTACTTC. V is TRBV6-5 and J is TRBJ2-7; D uncertain. V was trimmed by 5 bases and J by 2 bases, leaving 16 bases between them. The germline V gene has CDR1 MNHEY and CDR2 SVGAGI. This CDR3 is built from 15 residues.

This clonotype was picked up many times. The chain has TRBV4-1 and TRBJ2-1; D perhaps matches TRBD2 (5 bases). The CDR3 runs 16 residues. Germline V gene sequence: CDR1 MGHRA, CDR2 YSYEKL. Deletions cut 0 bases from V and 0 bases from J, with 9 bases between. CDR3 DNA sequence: TGCGCCAGCAGCCAAGAAAAGCGGAGCTCCTACAATGAGCAGTTCTTC. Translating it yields CASSQEKRSSYNEQFF.

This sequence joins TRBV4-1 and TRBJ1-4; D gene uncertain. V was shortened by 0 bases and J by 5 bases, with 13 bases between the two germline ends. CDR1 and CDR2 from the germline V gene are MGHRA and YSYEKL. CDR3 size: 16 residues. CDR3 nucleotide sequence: TGCGCCAGCAGCCAAGAGTGGCCAGGATACAATGAAAAACTGTTTTTT. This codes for CASSQEWPGYNEKLFF.

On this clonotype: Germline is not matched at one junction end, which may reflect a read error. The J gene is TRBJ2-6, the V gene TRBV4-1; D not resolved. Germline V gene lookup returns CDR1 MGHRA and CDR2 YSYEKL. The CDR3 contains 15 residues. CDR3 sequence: CASTQTLSGANVLTF. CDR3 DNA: TGCGCCAGCACCCAAACGTTATCTGGGGCCAACGTCCTGACTTTC.

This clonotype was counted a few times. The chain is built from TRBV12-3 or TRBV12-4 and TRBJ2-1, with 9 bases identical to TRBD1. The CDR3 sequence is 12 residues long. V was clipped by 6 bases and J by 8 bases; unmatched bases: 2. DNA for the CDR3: TGTGCCAGCAGGACAGGGGGGGATGAGCAGTTCTTC. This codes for CASRTGGDEQFF.

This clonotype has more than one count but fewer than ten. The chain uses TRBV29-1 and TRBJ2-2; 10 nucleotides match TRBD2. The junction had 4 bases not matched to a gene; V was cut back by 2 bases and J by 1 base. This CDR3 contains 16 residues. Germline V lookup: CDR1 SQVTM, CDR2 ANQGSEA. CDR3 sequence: CSVERTSGMNTGELFF. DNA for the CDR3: TGCAGCGTTGAACGGACTAGCGGAATGAACACCGGGGAGCTGTTTTTT.

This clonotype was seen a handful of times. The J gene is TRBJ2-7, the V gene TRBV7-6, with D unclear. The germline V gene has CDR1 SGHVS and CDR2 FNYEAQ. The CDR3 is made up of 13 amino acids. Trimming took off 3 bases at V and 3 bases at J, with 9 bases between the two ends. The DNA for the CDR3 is TGTGCCAGCAGCTTTGGAGAAGACTACGAGCAGTACTTC. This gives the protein CASSFGEDYEQYF.